A selection of T cell receptor beta chains follows, all from one sample in a study of blood T cell repertoires in COVID-19. Here immunoSEQ multiplex PCR was the method, and the copy in TCRdb shows in-frame clones only, minus some. The sample contains about 92,000 clones, over 75% of which appear only once. The material sequenced was peripheral blood. The receptor set was obtained from a human donor in a cohort sampled during active COVID-19. CDR3s include the opening cysteine and the closing phenylalanine or tryptophan. A D gene is named only where the DNA matches it firmly. Clone size is shown for a subset of rows, as once, few, many or a class of expanded clone.

cdr3_aa cdr3_nt j_call d_call clone_size cdr3_length v_call
CASSWYGTGELFF TGCGCCAGCAGTTGGTACGGCACCGGGGAGCTGTTTTTT TRBJ2-2 NA NA 13 TRBV5-1
CATSGGPGANVLTF TGTGCCACCTCAGGCGGGCCTGGGGCCAACGTCCTGACTTTC TRBJ2-6 NA NA 14 TRBV24-1
CAITLDSNYNEQFF TGTGCCATCACCCTGGACTCAAACTACAATGAGCAGTTCTTC TRBJ2-1 NA NA 14 TRBV10-3
CASSVPLAGATDTQYF TGTGCCAGCAGCGTCCCTTTAGCGGGAGCGACAGATACGCAGTATTTT TRBJ2-3 TRBD2 NA 16 TRBV9
CATIKHPGLADQETQYF TGTGCCACCATAAAACACCCGGGACTAGCGGATCAAGAGACCCAGTACTTC TRBJ2-5 TRBD2 once 17 TRBV19
CASSVGGGPMNTEAFF TGTGCCAGCAGCGTAGGCGGAGGGCCCATGAACACTGAAGCTTTCTTT TRBJ1-1 NA NA 16 TRBV9
CAWSQGPHQPQHF TGTGCCTGGAGTCAGGGGCCCCATCAGCCCCAGCATTTT TRBJ1-5 NA NA 13 TRBV30
CAWGQPGKVSSYEQYF TGTGCCTGGGGACAGCCGGGAAAAGTTAGCTCCTACGAGCAGTACTTC TRBJ2-7 NA NA 16 TRBV30
CASSSPTGPETQYF TGTGCCAGCAGTTCACCAACAGGTCCGGAGACCCAGTACTTC TRBJ2-5 NA NA 14 TRBV28
CASSLAGTSTHEQYF TGTGCCAGCAGCTTGGCCGGGACTAGCACCCACGAGCAGTACTTC TRBJ2-7 TRBD2 NA 15 TRBV5-4
CASSPLGQATKVGGYTF TGTGCCAGCTCACCACTGGGACAGGCGACCAAAGTAGGTGGCTACACCTTC TRBJ1-2 TRBD1 few 17 TRBV18
CASSFPGGTEAFF TGTGCCAGCAGCTTTCCTGGCGGCACTGAAGCTTTCTTT TRBJ1-1 NA NA 13 TRBV11-2
CASTPGGRGPETQYF TGTGCCAGCACCCCCGGCGGGAGAGGACCAGAGACCCAGTACTTC TRBJ2-5 TRBD2 NA 15 TRBV28
CASSLVPGGDTGELFF TGTGCCAGCAGCTTAGTACCGGGAGGGGACACCGGGGAGCTGTTTTTT TRBJ2-2 TRBD2 NA 16 TRBV11-2
CATLPTSGRADTQYF TGTGCCACCCTACCGACTAGCGGGAGGGCAGATACGCAGTATTTT TRBJ2-3 TRBD2 NA 15 TRBV10-3
CASSLSQGAWGYTF TGTGCCAGCAGTCTTTCACAGGGGGCCTGGGGCTACACCTTC TRBJ1-2 TRBD1 once 14 TRBV6-2/TRBV6-3
CASSIVRLAGGRYEQFF TGTGCCAGTAGTATAGTCAGGCTAGCGGGAGGGCGGTATGAGCAGTTCTTC TRBJ2-1 TRBD2 NA 17 TRBV19
CASSIRTGNTGELFF TGTGCCAGTAGTATAAGGACAGGGAACACCGGGGAGCTGTTTTTT TRBJ2-2 TRBD1 NA 15 TRBV19
CASSGRGWNTEAFF TGTGCCAGCAGTGGGAGGGGTTGGAACACTGAAGCTTTCTTT TRBJ1-1 NA NA 14 TRBV25-1
CASSIIGQGGTEAFF TGTGCCAGTAGTATAATAGGACAGGGGGGCACTGAAGCTTTCTTT TRBJ1-1 TRBD1 many 15 TRBV19
CASSPYSEPFPYNEQFF TGCGCCAGCAGTCCCTACTCCGAACCATTCCCCTACAATGAGCAGTTCTTC TRBJ2-1 NA NA 17 TRBV23-1
CASSEQAYEQYF TGCGCCAGCAGTGAACAGGCCTACGAGCAGTACTTC TRBJ2-7 NA NA 12 TRBV10-2
CASSLAGGRDETQYF TGCGCCAGCAGCTTGGCCGGGGGGCGCGATGAGACCCAGTACTTC TRBJ2-5 NA NA 15 TRBV5-1
CASSAGDLAGANVLTF TGTGCCAGCAGCGCAGGGGATTTGGCTGGGGCCAACGTCCTGACTTTC TRBJ2-6 NA NA 16 TRBV9
CASSEILTGGDSPLHF TGTGCCAGCAGTGAAATTCTAACAGGGGGCGATTCACCCCTCCACTTT TRBJ1-6 TRBD1 NA 16 TRBV6-1
CASSQADSYEQYF TGTGCCAGCAGCCAAGCGGACAGTTACGAGCAGTACTTC TRBJ2-7 NA NA 13 TRBV3-1/TRBV3-2
CASSYYDSSAGARDTQYF TGTGCCAGCAGTTACTACGACTCTTCAGCGGGGGCAAGAGATACGCAGTATTTT TRBJ2-3 TRBD2 NA 18 TRBV6-2/TRBV6-3
CASSLQGANTEAFF TGTGCCAGCAGTCTACAGGGAGCTAACACTGAAGCTTTCTTT TRBJ1-1 NA NA 14 TRBV6-5
CARSRGWQGAGTDTQYF TGTGCCAGAAGCCGGGGCTGGCAGGGGGCGGGCACAGATACGCAGTATTTT TRBJ2-3 TRBD1 NA 17 TRBV5-3
CASSPSGTGSGNTIYF TGTGCCAGCTCTCCCTCCGGGACAGGGTCTGGAAACACCATATATTTT TRBJ1-3 TRBD1 NA 16 TRBV18
CASTPGTGRYEQYF TGTGCCAGCACCCCCGGGACAGGGAGATACGAGCAGTACTTC TRBJ2-7 TRBD1 NA 14 TRBV6-2/TRBV6-3
CASSKVGQLYSYEQYF TGTGCCAGCAGCAAAGTGGGGCAGTTATACTCCTACGAGCAGTACTTC TRBJ2-7 NA NA 16 TRBV21-1
CASSRPHVGIYGYTF TGTGCCAGCAGTCGCCCCCATGTCGGGATATATGGCTACACCTTC TRBJ1-2 NA NA 15 TRBV27
CASSLGPRVAEAFF TGTGCCAGCAGTTTGGGGCCCAGAGTCGCTGAAGCTTTCTTT TRBJ1-1 NA NA 14 TRBV27
CASSDLAGGGETQYF TGTGCCAGCAGCGACCTGGCGGGAGGGGGAGAGACCCAGTACTTC TRBJ2-5 TRBD2 NA 15 TRBV2
CASSRQGAGANVLTF TGTGCCAGCAGTAGACAGGGGGCCGGGGCCAACGTCCTGACTTTC TRBJ2-6 TRBD1 NA 15 TRBV11-2
CASSPLRTGNIQYF TGCGCCAGCAGCCCCCTGAGGACGGGGAACATTCAGTACTTC TRBJ2-4 NA NA 14 TRBV4-3
CASSQAPLAGGTDTQYF TGCGCCAGCAGCCAAGCGCCCTTAGCGGGGGGAACAGATACGCAGTATTTT TRBJ2-3 TRBD2 few 17 TRBV4-3
CASSLAQDSPLHF TGTGCCAGCAGCTTAGCCCAGGATTCACCCCTCCACTTT TRBJ1-6 NA NA 13 TRBV13
CASSPTSGNSYNEQFF TGTGCCAGCAGCCCTACTAGCGGAAACTCCTACAATGAGCAGTTCTTC TRBJ2-1 TRBD2 NA 16 TRBV7-9
CASSLDWLAAGYEQYF TGTGCCAGCAGCTTAGATTGGCTAGCGGCCGGCTACGAGCAGTACTTC TRBJ2-7 TRBD2 NA 16 TRBV11-3
CASSPSRDRAEAFF TGTGCCAGCAGCCCGTCCCGGGACAGGGCCGAAGCTTTCTTT TRBJ1-1 TRBD1 NA 14 TRBV7-2
CASSTGGLSYEQYF TGTGCCAGCAGCACGGGAGGACTCTCCTACGAGCAGTACTTC TRBJ2-7 TRBD2 NA 14 TRBV7-2
CASRQQGQGSYGYTF TGTGCCAGCAGGCAACAAGGGCAGGGAAGCTATGGCTACACCTTC TRBJ1-2 NA NA 15 TRBV11-2
CASSVGQGMNTEAFF TGTGCCAGCAGCGTAGGACAGGGAATGAACACTGAAGCTTTCTTT TRBJ1-1 TRBD1 few 15 TRBV7-9
CASSIGGWLAGSSEQFF TGTGCCAGTAGTATAGGGGGTTGGCTAGCGGGATCCAGCGAGCAGTTCTTC TRBJ2-1 TRBD2 NA 17 TRBV19
CASSLKAGAGTDTQYF TGTGCCAGCAGCTTAAAGGCGGGGGCCGGCACAGATACGCAGTATTTT TRBJ2-3 NA NA 16 TRBV13
CASSLGQGSSPLHF TGTGCCAGCAGCTTGGGCCAAGGGAGTTCACCCCTCCACTTT TRBJ1-6 NA few 14 TRBV7-9
CASSFGGPNTDTQYF TGTGCCAGCAGCTTCGGAGGGCCCAACACAGATACGCAGTATTTT TRBJ2-3 NA NA 15 TRBV11-3
CASSSPRGRGNTGELFF TGTGCCAGCAGCTCCCCCCGGGGGAGGGGCAACACCGGGGAGCTGTTTTTT TRBJ2-2 TRBD2 NA 17 TRBV7-6
CASSGGGNEQFF TGTGCCAGCAGCGGCGGCGGGAATGAGCAGTTCTTC TRBJ2-1 NA NA 12 TRBV6-2/TRBV6-3